This is a list of T cell receptor beta chains from one sample in a study of cytomegalovirus exposure and HLA in healthy donors. Method: immunoSEQ multiplex PCR; TCRdb's copy keeps in-frame clones and lacks some. The profile shows roughly 120,000 clones, 65% to 80% of them singletons. The sample taken for sequencing was PBMCs. Source of these receptors: a woman aged 40-49 years in good health and CMV-seropositive. CDR3s include the opening cysteine and the closing phenylalanine or tryptophan. A D gene is named only where the DNA matches it firmly. Expanded clones are given a class, and other clones once, few, many or no size at all.

>TRBV9|TRBJ2-5|NA|TRBD2
CASSVISPGLAGVRRETQYF
TGTGCCAGCAGCGTAATCTCTCCGGGACTAGCGGGAGTCAGGAGGGAGACCCAGTACTTC
>TRBV7-2|TRBJ2-7|NA|NA
CASSLGVGLLRGEQYF
TGTGCCAGCAGCTTAGGGGTCGGCCTTTTGAGAGGAGAGCAGTACTTC
>TRBV5-1|TRBJ2-5|NA|NA
CASVAYGGYQETQYF
TGCGCCAGCGTAGCCTATGGGGGGTACCAAGAGACCCAGTACTTC
>TRBV5-1|TRBJ1-5|NA|TRBD1
CASSPTPSTGGSNQPQHF
TGCGCCAGCAGCCCTACCCCCTCGACAGGGGGAAGCAATCAGCCCCAGCATTTT
>TRBV5-4|TRBJ2-7|NA|TRBD1
CASSQGQGNEQYF
TGTGCCAGCAGCCAGGGACAGGGTAACGAGCAGTACTTC
>TRBV7-9|TRBJ1-3|NA|TRBD1
CASSLAATGAGNTIYF
TGTGCCAGCAGCTTAGCAGCGACAGGGGCTGGAAACACCATATATTTT
>TRBV6-5|TRBJ2-2|once|NA
CASSYWQNTGELFF
TGTGCCAGCAGTTACTGGCAGAACACCGGGGAGCTGTTTTTT
>TRBV7-3|TRBJ2-6|NA|NA
CASSPGGFSGANVLTF
TGTGCCAGCAGCCCGGGCGGGTTCTCTGGGGCCAACGTCCTGACTTTC
>TRBV11-3|TRBJ2-2|NA|TRBD2
CASSLDGLAGESAGELFF
TGTGCCAGCAGCTTAGATGGACTAGCGGGAGAGTCGGCCGGGGAGCTGTTTTTT
>TRBV6-1|TRBJ1-2|NA|NA
CASSEGRGFSINYGYTF
TGTGCCAGCAGTGAAGGGAGGGGCTTCTCAATAAACTATGGCTACACCTTC
>TRBV15|TRBJ2-7|NA|NA
CATSRDRGKYEQYF
TGTGCCACCAGCAGAGATCGGGGGAAATACGAGCAGTACTTC
>TRBV11-1|TRBJ1-4|few|NA
CASSLGGGAAEKLFF
TGTGCCAGCAGCTTAGGAGGAGGGGCCGCGGAAAAACTGTTTTTT
>TRBV11-1|TRBJ2-1|NA|TRBD2
CASSLLAGGYYEQFF
TGTGCCAGCAGCTTGTTAGCGGGAGGTTATTATGAGCAGTTCTTC
>TRBV20-1|TRBJ2-1|NA|TRBD2
CSATSLNEQFF
TGCAGTGCGACTAGCCTCAATGAGCAGTTCTTC
>TRBV10-3|TRBJ2-7|few|TRBD1
CAISPGQGTYEQYF
TGTGCCATCAGCCCGGGACAGGGAACCTACGAGCAGTACTTC
>TRBV5-5|TRBJ1-1|NA|NA
CASSLRAGAGMNTEAFF
TGTGCCAGCAGCTTGAGGGCGGGGGCAGGGATGAACACTGAAGCTTTCTTT
>TRBV14|TRBJ2-3|few|NA
CASSASTYTQYF
TGTGCCAGCAGTGCAAGCACCTATACGCAGTATTTT
>TRBV19|TRBJ1-5|NA|TRBD1
CASSSGQDVRTQHF
TGTGCCAGTAGTAGCGGACAGGACGTTCGTACCCAGCATTTT
>TRBV7-3|TRBJ2-1|NA|TRBD2
CASSETSGSYNEQFF
TGTGCCAGCAGCGAGACTAGCGGGAGTTACAATGAGCAGTTCTTC
>TRBV11-2|TRBJ1-1|medium-sized|NA
CASSFDSGTEAFF
TGTGCCAGCAGCTTCGACAGTGGCACTGAAGCTTTCTTT
>TRBV29-1|TRBJ1-1|NA|TRBD1
CSVFRPGGTEAFF
TGCAGCGTTTTCCGGCCAGGGGGCACTGAAGCTTTCTTT
>TRBV11-2|TRBJ2-2|NA|NA
CASSLGQTLTPGELFF
TGTGCCAGCAGCTTAGGCCAGACCTTGACACCGGGAGAGCTGTTTTTT
>TRBV5-1|TRBJ1-2|NA|NA
CASSLTGSQGYTF
TGCGCCAGCAGCTTGACAGGGTCCCAAGGCTACACCTTC
>TRBV11-2|TRBJ2-1|NA|TRBD2
CASKSIAGGPYNEQFF
TGTGCCAGCAAATCCATAGCGGGGGGGCCCTACAATGAGCAGTTCTTC
>TRBV15|TRBJ1-5|NA|NA
CATSSGGYNQPQHF
TGTGCCACCAGCAGTGGGGGGTACAATCAGCCCCAGCATTTT
>TRBV25-1|TRBJ2-3|NA|NA
CASSGTITDTQYF
TGTGCCAGCAGTGGGACTATCACAGATACGCAGTATTTT
>TRBV18|TRBJ2-7|NA|TRBD2
CASSPPGLVTYEQYF
TGTGCCAGCTCACCCCCGGGACTAGTGACGTACGAGCAGTACTTC
>TRBV6-5|TRBJ2-7|NA|TRBD2
CASSYTGTSGTYEQYF
TGTGCCAGCAGTTACACTGGGACTAGCGGGACGTACGAGCAGTACTTC
>TRBV7-2|TRBJ2-7|NA|TRBD1
CASSLAGTAEQYF
TGTGCCAGCAGCTTAGCAGGGACAGCTGAGCAGTACTTC
>TRBV19|TRBJ1-2|NA|NA
CASSFGGANYGYTF
TGTGCCAGTAGTTTTGGGGGGGCGAACTATGGCTACACCTTC
>TRBV30|TRBJ1-3|NA|NA
CAFNLQGTGNTIYF
TGTGCCTTTAATTTACAGGGAACTGGAAACACCATATATTTT
>TRBV6-1|TRBJ1-1|few|NA
CASGRQTLNTEAFF
TGTGCCAGCGGCAGACAGACTTTGAACACTGAAGCTTTCTTT
>TRBV10-3|TRBJ1-5|NA|TRBD1
CAIGTANKPQHF
TGTGCCATCGGGACAGCAAATAAGCCCCAGCATTTT
>TRBV19|TRBJ2-1|NA|TRBD2
CASSISSAGGSVEQFF
TGTGCCAGTAGTATTTCTTCGGCGGGAGGATCGGTTGAGCAGTTCTTC
>TRBV27|TRBJ2-3|NA|NA
CASRDIRVFTDTQYF
TGTGCCAGCAGGGACATCAGGGTATTCACAGATACGCAGTATTTT
>TRBV2|TRBJ1-3|few|NA
CASSFRDTSGNTIYF
TGTGCCAGCAGCTTCCGGGACACCTCTGGAAACACCATATATTTT
>TRBV7-2|TRBJ1-1|NA|NA
CASSRGRSTWDTEAFF
TGTGCCAGCAGCCGCGGGAGGAGTACCTGGGACACTGAAGCTTTCTTT
>TRBV14|TRBJ1-5|few|TRBD1
CASSQDLVWDRGYQPQHF
TGTGCCAGCAGCCAAGATTTAGTATGGGACAGGGGGTATCAGCCCCAGCATTTT
>TRBV9|TRBJ2-3|few|TRBD2
CASSVATSGDTQYF
TGTGCCAGCAGCGTAGCTACTAGCGGAGATACGCAGTATTTT